This T cell receptor (beta chain) is drawn from a study of T cells in Graves' hyperthyroidism and ophthalmopathy. Overall study findings and caveats: The model identified upcoming ophthalmopathy a median approximately 6.5 months ahead of onset.

Only a few counts were recorded for this clonotype. What it binds is unknown. V was trimmed by 8 bases and J by 5 bases, leaving 15 bases between them. Germline loops: CDR1 SQVTM, CDR2 ANQGSEA. The CDR3 is 13 residues long. Absence of ophthalmopathy progression within 18 months defined stable Graves' hyperthyroidism. Diagnostic assessment was based on clinical symptoms, serum thyroxine and TRAb, thyroid ultrasound and orbital computed tomography. The authors took PBMCs from 8.5 to 10 ml fresh peripheral blood. The TCR beta CDR3 regions underwent amplification using RNA transcripts as the source. The HTBI set primed first-round TCR CDR3 RT-PCR. One entry per CDR3 protein, called by TCRdb with MiXCR from the multiplex PCR reads. The profile shows some 760,000 distinct CDR3 sequences, 13% to 15% of them singletons.

This clonotype originated in a woman aged 18 to 35 with Graves' hyperthyroidism. The sequenced sample consisted of blood. The gene calls are TRBV29-1 and TRBJ2-2, with D unclear. The CDR3 loop is CSTWTGGTGELFF. CDR3 nucleotides: TGCAGCACTTGGACGGGTGGGACCGGGGAGCTGTTTTTT.